Each of the 27 T cell receptor beta chains below was sequenced from the same sample in a study of blood T cell repertoires in COVID-19. Method: immunoSEQ multiplex PCR; TCRdb's copy keeps in-frame clones and lacks some. The sample shows 100,000 to 110,000 clones, more than 65% of them seen only once. The sample taken for sequencing was peripheral blood. The receptors here all came from a woman aged 70-85 years with acute or convalescent COVID-19.

This chain connects TRBV12-3 or TRBV12-4 to TRBJ1-2; unclear D gene. The ends were cut back, 4 bases at V and 2 bases at J, with 8 bases in the middle. The CDR3 has 13 amino acids. DNA for the CDR3: TGTGCCAGCAGTTCCAGGCCCAACTATGGCTACACCTTC. Protein: CASSSRPNYGYTF.

This chain uses TRBV12-3 or TRBV12-4 with TRBJ1-5, with a possible D match to TRBD1 (6 bases). Between the trimmed V and J ends, which lost 6 bases and 7 bases, there was a span of 13 bases. The CDR3 is 13 amino acids. The CDR3 region is CASSIGGFQPQHF. The CDR3 coding sequence is TGTGCCAGCAGCATAGGGGGATTCCAGCCCCAGCATTTT.

The J gene is TRBJ2-7, the V gene TRBV4-1; D perhaps matches TRBD1 (5 bases). In germline, CDR1 is MGHRA, CDR2 YSYEKL. The CDR3 spans 15 residues. The V and J ends lost 0 bases and 3 bases respectively, with 12 bases between them. The CDR3 here is CASSQDLGEFYEQYV. CDR3 sequence (DNA): TGCGCCAGCAGCCAAGATTTAGGGGAATTCTACGAGCAGTACGTC.

The chain couples TRBV20-1 to TRBJ1-2, with 12 bases matching TRBD1. This CDR3 spans 14 amino acids. Germline trimming cut 3 bases from V and 8 bases from J; bases unmatched to any gene: 7. From germline, CDR1 is DFQATT and CDR2 SNEGSKA (reference sequence). The CDR3: CSASEGQGAWGYTF. The CDR3 bases are TGCAGTGCTAGTGAGGGACAGGGGGCGTGGGGCTACACCTTC.

At least ten counts were recorded for this clone. CDR3 DNA sequence: TGTGCCAGCTCACCGCCTCAAATCAGGGAAACAGATACGCAGTATTTT. It is translated as CASSPPQIRETDTQYF. The chain recombines TRBV18 with TRBJ2-3; D might be TRBD1 (5 bases). The CDR3 runs to 16 residues. V was trimmed by 3 bases and J by 3 bases, leaving 16 bases between them. Per the germline V gene, CDR1 is KGHSH and CDR2 is LQKENI.

This clone was counted a single time. The chain is built from TRBV15 and TRBJ1-1; D is perhaps TRBD1 (6 bases). CDR1 and CDR2 from the germline V gene are LNHNV and YYDKDF (reference sequence). V was clipped by 2 bases and J by 1 base, with 11 bases between them. This CDR3 region has 15 residues. Written as DNA, the CDR3 is TGTGCCACCAGCAGATCTCCGGACAGGAACACTGAAGCTTTCTTT. Translation gives CATSRSPDRNTEAFF. The full variable domain, rest sourced from reference TRBV15 and TRBJ1-1, is DAMVIQNPRYQVTQFGKPVTLSCSQTLNHNVMYWYQQKSSQAPKLLFHYYDKDFNNEADTPDNFQSRRPNTSFCFLDIRSPGLGDTAMYLCATSRSPDRNTEAFFGQGTRLTVV.

The chain has TRBV21-1 and TRBJ1-1. TRBV21-1 counts as a pseudogene. The CDR3 consists of 16 residues. CDR3 amino acids: CASSKGPLGGWTEAFF. CDR3 DNA sequence: TGTGCCAGCAGCAAAGGTCCCCTCGGGGGATGGACTGAAGCTTTCTTT.

This sequence joins TRBV30 and TRBJ1-1; a weak D match, TRBD1 (5 bases). With 4 bases removed from V and 1 base from J, the gap between germline ends came to 13 bases. The germline gives CDR1 GTSNPN, CDR2 SVGIG (reference sequence). The CDR3 extends over 14 amino acids. CDR3 nucleotide sequence: TGTGCCTGGACCCGTTCGGGGGAGAACACTGAAGCTTTCTTT. It yields the protein CAWTRSGENTEAFF.

J is TRBJ2-3 and V is TRBV5-1, with D hard to call. In germline, CDR1 is SGHRS, CDR2 YFSETQ. V was shortened by 0 bases and J by 0 bases, with 11 bases between the two germline ends. The CDR3 spans 16 residues. CDR3 amino acids: CASSLGDLPSTDTQYF. The CDR3 DNA reads TGCGCCAGCAGCTTGGGTGACTTACCTAGCACAGATACGCAGTATTTT.

This clone was observed a handful of times. The J gene is TRBJ1-3, the V gene TRBV7-2; D might be TRBD1 (6 bases). V gave up 5 bases and J gave up 3 bases, with 14 bases separating them. The length of the CDR3 is 15 residues. Germline assignment: CDR1 SGHTA and CDR2 FQGNSA. The CDR3 loop is CASSPLSGVGNTIYF. The CDR3 nucleotides are TGTGCCAGCAGCCCCTTATCAGGGGTTGGAAACACCATATATTTT. The full variable domain, with the rest looked up from reference TRBV7-2 and TRBJ1-3, is GAGVSQSPSNKVTEKGKDVELRCDPISGHTALYWYRQSLGQGLEFLIYFQGNSAPDKSGLPSDRFSAERTGGSVSTLTIQRTQQEDSAVYLCASSPLSGVGNTIYFGEGSWLTVV.

This chain links TRBV5-1 with TRBJ1-1; a possible D gene is TRBD1 (5 bases). CDR1 and CDR2 from the germline V gene are SGHRS and YFSETQ. V was pared by 3 bases and J by 3 bases, with 9 bases between. The CDR3 runs 13 residues. This CDR3 reads CASSSLRDTEAFF. As DNA, the CDR3 is TGCGCCAGCAGCTCCCTCAGGGACACTGAAGCTTTCTTT.

In its sample, this clone was seen once. The rearrangement uses TRBV18 and TRBJ2-1; 7 positions agree with TRBD2. CDR3 length: 14 residues. Germline V gene data show CDR1 as KGHSH and CDR2 as LQKENI. V dropped 3 bases and J dropped 7; count of bases not matched to a gene: 6. This CDR3 reads CASSPPVGGNEQFF. As DNA, the CDR3 is TGTGCCAGCTCACCCCCCGTGGGGGGGAATGAGCAGTTCTTC. Full variable domain (outside the CDR3, taken from reference TRBV18 and TRBJ2-1): NAGVMQNPRHLVRRRGQEARLRCSPMKGHSHVYWYRQLPEEGLKFMVYLQKENIIDESGMPKERFSAEFPKEGPSILRIQQVVRGDSAAYFCASSPPVGGNEQFFGPGTRLTVL.

The rearrangement uses TRBV4-3 and TRBJ1-1; tentative D call: TRBD1 (5 bases). This CDR3 region has 18 residues. With 0 bases removed from V and 4 bases from J, the gap between germline ends came to 21 bases. Germline V gene data show CDR1 as LGHNA and CDR2 as YSLEER. CDR3 protein: CASSQDLERGWASTEAFF. The CDR3 bases are TGCGCCAGCAGCCAAGATCTTGAAAGGGGATGGGCTAGCACTGAAGCTTTCTTT.

This sequence joins TRBV7-8 and TRBJ2-7; 9 positions match TRBD1. Germline CDR1 reads SGHVS; CDR2 reads FQNEAQ. V gave up 1 base and J gave up 0 bases; unmatched junction bases: 1. This CDR3 region has 15 residues. The CDR3: CASSLGDRVSYEQYF. In DNA form, the CDR3 reads TGTGCCAGCAGCTTAGGGGACAGGGTCTCCTACGAGCAGTACTTC.

The V and J genes are TRBV19 and TRBJ1-1, with no clear D. CDR3 length equals 13 residues. Trimming pared 0 bases from V and 6 bases from J, leaving 8 bases between. Germline CDR1 is LNHDA and CDR2 is SQIVND (reference sequence). This CDR3 is CASSIDRFSEAFF. In DNA form, the CDR3 reads TGTGCCAGTAGTATAGACAGATTCTCTGAAGCTTTCTTT.

The CDR3 loop is CASSSPDRGYGYTF. The CDR3 nucleotides are TGTGCCAGCAGTTCTCCGGACAGGGGATATGGCTACACCTTC. The chain recombines TRBV6-5 with TRBJ1-2, with 9 bases aligning to TRBD1. With V trimmed by 4 bases and J by 5 bases, 5 bases remained unmatched. Germline loops: CDR1 MNHEY, CDR2 SVGAGI. The CDR3 loop spans 14 amino acids.

This clone was seen a few times. The chain has TRBV4-2 and TRBJ2-1; 13 nucleotides match TRBD2. With V trimmed by 5 bases and J by 9 bases, 7 bases remained unmatched. The CDR3 has 15 residues. Looked up from germline, CDR1 is LGHNA and CDR2 is YNFKEQ. DNA of the CDR3: TGTGCCAGCAGCTTCACTAGCGGGGGGGAAACTGAGCAGTTCTTC. Amino acid sequence: CASSFTSGGETEQFF.

As DNA, the CDR3 is TGTGCCACCAGCCGAGGGGGGGGACAAGAGACCCAGTACTTC. It specifies CATSRGGGQETQYF. This chain joins TRBV15 and TRBJ2-5; D perhaps matches TRBD2 (7 bases). The CDR3 sequence is 14 residues long. Trimming left V 5 bases short and J 2 bases short, with 12 bases between. The germline CDR1 and CDR2 sequences are LNHNV and YYDKDF (reference sequence).

The chain uses TRBV5-6 and TRBJ2-2; tentative D call: TRBD1 (6 bases). Germline CDR1 is SGHDT and CDR2 is YYEEEE. The V end lost 1 base, the J end lost 4 bases, and 17 bases lay between the germline ends. The CDR3 runs to 17 residues. The CDR3 nucleotides are TGTGCCAGCAGCTTGATAAAGGGCGACAGGTTCACCGGGGAGCTGTTTTTT. Protein product: CASSLIKGDRFTGELFF.

The CDR3 loop reads CASSVGGGGLYGYTF. In nucleotides, the CDR3 is TGTGCCAGCAGCGTCGGCGGAGGGGGCCTCTATGGCTACACCTTC. V is TRBV5-6 and J is TRBJ1-2; TRBD1 matches 7 bases. CDR3 length: 15 amino acids. The V gene's germline CDR1 is SGHDT and CDR2 YYEEEE. Trimming cost V 4 bases and J 4 bases; bases outside gene matches: 10.

This clone showed up just a few times. This chain connects TRBV19 to TRBJ2-1; the match to TRBD2 covers 11 bases. CDR1 and CDR2 from the germline V gene are LNHDA and SQIVND (reference sequence). The CDR3 contains 13 residues. V gave up 10 bases and J gave up 5 bases; unmatched junction bases: 4. The CDR3 sequence is CATTSGENNEQFF. CDR3 nucleotide sequence: TGTGCCACGACTAGCGGGGAAAACAATGAGCAGTTCTTC.

The chain recombines TRBV6-5 with TRBJ2-3, with a tentative D call TRBD1 (5 bases). The CDR3 contains 15 residues. The germline gives CDR1 MNHEY, CDR2 SVGAGI. V dropped 7 bases and J dropped 3 bases, with 17 bases sitting between them. The CDR3 nucleotides are TGTGCCAGCATGCCCCAGTTCCCAGGGACAGATACGCAGTATTTT. Encoded protein: CASMPQFPGTDTQYF.

This chain uses TRBV19 with TRBJ1-5; possibly TRBD1 for D (6 bases). V shed 7 bases and J shed 6 bases, with 16 bases lying between them. This CDR3 region has 14 residues. Germline V lookup: CDR1 LNHDA, CDR2 SQIVND (reference sequence). CDR3 sequence reads: CASKGTWGGQPQHF. As DNA, the CDR3 is TGTGCCAGTAAAGGGACATGGGGCGGTCAGCCCCAGCATTTT. The variable domain in full, completed from reference TRBV19 and TRBJ1-5, reads DGGITQSPKYLFRKEGQNVTLSCEQNLNHDAMYWYRQDPGQGLRLIYYSQIVNDFQKGDIAEGYSVSREKKESFPLTVTSAQKNPTAFYLCASKGTWGGQPQHFGDGTRLSIL.

The table lists this clone with a few counts. This chain connects TRBV5-1 to TRBJ1-3; a possible D gene is TRBD1 (5 bases). Trimming cost V 4 bases and J 0 bases, with 20 bases left between them. The germline V gene has CDR1 SGHRS and CDR2 YFSETQ. The CDR3 spans 18 residues. The CDR3 nucleotides read TGCGCCAGCAGCCCGGACCAGGGCCGGGCTCTCTCTGGAAACACCATATATTTT. It specifies CASSPDQGRALSGNTIYF.

The chain combines TRBV19 with TRBJ2-1, with TRBD2 matching over 9 bases. V dropped 3 bases and J dropped 0; count of bases not matched to a gene: 9. The germline gives CDR1 LNHDA, CDR2 SQIVND (reference sequence). CDR3 length: 18 amino acids. In DNA form, the CDR3 reads TGTGCCAGTAGTATCGGAGGGCTAGCGGGGTCCTCCTACAATGAGCAGTTCTTC. Protein sequence: CASSIGGLAGSSYNEQFF.

The chain is built from TRBV7-7 and TRBJ2-1, with 8 bases lining up with TRBD2. V was pared by 5 bases and J by 9 bases, with 9 bases of the junction left unmatched. This CDR3 contains 14 residues. Per germline, CDR1 SSHAT and CDR2 FNYEAQ (reference sequence). The CDR3 sequence is CASSRGGWLGEQFF. In nucleotides, the CDR3 is TGTGCCAGCAGCCGGGGGGGCTGGTTGGGTGAGCAGTTCTTC.

V gene TRBV11-2 combines with J gene TRBJ2-5; TRBD1 matches at 11 bases. Germline V gives CDR1 SGHAT, CDR2 FQNNGV. The trim removed 0 bases at V and 5 bases at J, leaving 2 bases unmatched. CDR3 length: 15 residues. CDR3 sequence: CASSLDRDRGETQYF. CDR3 nucleotides: TGTGCCAGCAGCTTAGACCGGGACAGGGGGGAGACCCAGTACTTC.